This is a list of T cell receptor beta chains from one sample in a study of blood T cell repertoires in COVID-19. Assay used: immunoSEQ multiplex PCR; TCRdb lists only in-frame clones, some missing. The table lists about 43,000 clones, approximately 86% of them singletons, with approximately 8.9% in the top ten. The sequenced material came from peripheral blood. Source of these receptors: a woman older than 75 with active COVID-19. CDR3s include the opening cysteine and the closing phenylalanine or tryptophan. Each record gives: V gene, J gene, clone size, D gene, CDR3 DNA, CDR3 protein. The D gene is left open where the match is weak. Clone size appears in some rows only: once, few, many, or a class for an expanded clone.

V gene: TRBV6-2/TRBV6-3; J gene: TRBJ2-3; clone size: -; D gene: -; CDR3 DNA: TGTGCCAGCAGTTACGAGGCGGGGTTGAGCACAGATACGCAGTATTTT; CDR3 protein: CASSYEAGLSTDTQYF
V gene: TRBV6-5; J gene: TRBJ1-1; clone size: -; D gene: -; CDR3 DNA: TGTGCCAGTTCGTTTTCCCGGAGCACTGAAGCTTTCTTT; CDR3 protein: CASSFSRSTEAFF
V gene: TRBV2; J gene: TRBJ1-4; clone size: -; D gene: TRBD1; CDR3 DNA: TGTGCCAGCAGGGAACCGGGACAGGAAAATGAAAAACTGTTTTTT; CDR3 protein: CASREPGQENEKLFF
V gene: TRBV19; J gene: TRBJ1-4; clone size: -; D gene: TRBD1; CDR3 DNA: TGTGCCAGTAAGAACGGACAGGGGGCAGAAAAACTGTTTTTT; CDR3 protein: CASKNGQGAEKLFF
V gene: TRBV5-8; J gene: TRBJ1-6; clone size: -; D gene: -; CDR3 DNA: TGTGCCAGCAGCTTGCACAGGGATTCACCCCTCCACTTT; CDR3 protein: CASSLHRDSPLHF
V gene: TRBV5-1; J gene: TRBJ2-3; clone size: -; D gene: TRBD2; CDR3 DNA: TGCGCCAGCAGCTTGGCCCTAGCGGGGGGGACTGCAGATACGCAGTATTTT; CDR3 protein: CASSLALAGGTADTQYF
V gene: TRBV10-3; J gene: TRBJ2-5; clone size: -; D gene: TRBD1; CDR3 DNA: TGTGCCATCAGTGAGAATAGAGGACAGGGGTCCCCCCAGTACTTC; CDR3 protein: CAISENRGQGSPQYF
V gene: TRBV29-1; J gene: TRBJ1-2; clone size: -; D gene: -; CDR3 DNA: TGCAGCGCCGACAACGGATATGGCTACACCTTC; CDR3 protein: CSADNGYGYTF
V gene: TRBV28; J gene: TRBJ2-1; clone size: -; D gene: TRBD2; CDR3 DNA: TGTGCCAGCATCGGGGGGGACAATGAGCAGTTCTTC; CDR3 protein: CASIGGDNEQFF
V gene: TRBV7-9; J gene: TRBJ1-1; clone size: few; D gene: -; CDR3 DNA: TGTGCCAGCAGCTTAGCGGGACACCCGAACACTGAAGCTTTCTTT; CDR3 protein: CASSLAGHPNTEAFF
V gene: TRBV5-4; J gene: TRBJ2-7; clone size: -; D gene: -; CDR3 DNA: TGTGCCAGCAGCTTGGCCGGGAACCCCTACGAGCAGTACTTC; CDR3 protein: CASSLAGNPYEQYF
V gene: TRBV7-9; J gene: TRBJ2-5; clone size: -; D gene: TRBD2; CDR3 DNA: TGTGCCAGCAGCCAAACCGGGACTAGCGGGGGGCTATACCAAGAGACCCAGTACTTC; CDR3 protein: CASSQTGTSGGLYQETQYF
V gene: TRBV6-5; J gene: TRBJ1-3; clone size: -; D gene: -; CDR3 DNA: TGTGCCAGCAGTACGGGAGCGGTGGGGGGAAACACCATATATTTT; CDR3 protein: CASSTGAVGGNTIYF
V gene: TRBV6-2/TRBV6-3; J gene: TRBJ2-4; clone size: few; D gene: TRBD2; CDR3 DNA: TGTGCCAGCAGTTACCCCCCTGTGGGGACTAGCGGGGGGACCTACATTCAGTACTTC; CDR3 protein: CASSYPPVGTSGGTYIQYF
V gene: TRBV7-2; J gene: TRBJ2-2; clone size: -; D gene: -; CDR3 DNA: TGTGCCAGCAGCTTAGGTCCGGGGAGCACCGGGGAGCTGTTTTTT; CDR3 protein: CASSLGPGSTGELFF
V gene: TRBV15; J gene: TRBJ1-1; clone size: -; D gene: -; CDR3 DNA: TGTGCCACCAGCAGAGACACGCAGGGCACTGAAGCTTTCTTT; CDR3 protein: CATSRDTQGTEAFF
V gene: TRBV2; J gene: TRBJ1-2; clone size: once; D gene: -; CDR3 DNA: TGTGCCAGCAGTGTACGAGTGGTAGCTAACTATGGCTACACCTTC; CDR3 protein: CASSVRVVANYGYTF
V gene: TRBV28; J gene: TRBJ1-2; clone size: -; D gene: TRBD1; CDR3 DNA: TGTGCCAGCAGTATCGAGGGGGCGCGTGGCTACACCTTC; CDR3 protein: CASSIEGARGYTF
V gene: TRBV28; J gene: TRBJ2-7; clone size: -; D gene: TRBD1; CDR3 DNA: TGTGCCAGCAGCGTGCGGACAGGGGAACTGTACTTC; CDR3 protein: CASSVRTGELYF
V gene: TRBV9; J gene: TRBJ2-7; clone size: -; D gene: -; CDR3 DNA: TGTGCCAGCAGCGTAGGAGGTCTAGCAGACCTCTACGAGCAGTACTTC; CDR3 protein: CASSVGGLADLYEQYF
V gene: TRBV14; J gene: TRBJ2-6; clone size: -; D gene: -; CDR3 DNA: TGTGCCAGCAATCCAGCGGGGGCCAACGTCCTGACTTTC; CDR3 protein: CASNPAGANVLTF
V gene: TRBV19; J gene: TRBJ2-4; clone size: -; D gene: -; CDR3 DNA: TGTGCCAGTAGTCCCCGACTAGAAAAAAACATTCAGTACTTC; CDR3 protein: CASSPRLEKNIQYF
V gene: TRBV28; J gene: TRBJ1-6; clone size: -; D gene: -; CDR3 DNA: TGTGCCAGCAGTCAGCCTCAGGGGAGAGCTCGTCCACCCCTCCACTTT; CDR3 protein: CASSQPQGRARPPLHF
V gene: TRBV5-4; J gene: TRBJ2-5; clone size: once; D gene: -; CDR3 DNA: TGTGCCAGCAGCTGGCAGGGGGGCCAAGAGACCCAGTACTTC; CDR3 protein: CASSWQGGQETQYF
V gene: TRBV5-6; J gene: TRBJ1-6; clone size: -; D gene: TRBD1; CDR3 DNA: TGTGCCAGCAGCCGGGACAGGCCTTTAAGCTCCTATAATTCACCCCTCCACTTT; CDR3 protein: CASSRDRPLSSYNSPLHF
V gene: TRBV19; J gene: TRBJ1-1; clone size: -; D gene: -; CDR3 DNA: TGTGCCAGTAGATATACAGAAAACACTGAAGCTTTCTTT; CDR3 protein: CASRYTENTEAFF
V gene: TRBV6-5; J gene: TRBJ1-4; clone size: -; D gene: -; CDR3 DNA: TGTGCCAGCAGTTACTATGACAGCCGTAATGAAAAACTGTTTTTT; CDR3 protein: CASSYYDSRNEKLFF
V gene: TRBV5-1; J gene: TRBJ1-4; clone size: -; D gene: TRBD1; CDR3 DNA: TGCGCCAGCAGCCGGGACAGGGGTAATGAAAAACTGTTTTTT; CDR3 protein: CASSRDRGNEKLFF
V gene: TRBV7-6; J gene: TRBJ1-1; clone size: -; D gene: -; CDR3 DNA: TGTGCCAGCAGCTTAGAACTGGGCAGGGAAACTTTCTTT; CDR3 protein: CASSLELGRETFF
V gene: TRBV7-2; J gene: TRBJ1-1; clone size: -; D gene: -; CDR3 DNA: TGTGCCAGCAGTATAGTCGTGGTGAACACTGAAGCTTTCTTT; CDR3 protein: CASSIVVVNTEAFF
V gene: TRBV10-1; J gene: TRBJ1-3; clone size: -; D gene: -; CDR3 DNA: TGCGCCAGCAGTGAGAGCCGGAGCCCTGGAAACACCATATATTTT; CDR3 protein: CASSESRSPGNTIYF
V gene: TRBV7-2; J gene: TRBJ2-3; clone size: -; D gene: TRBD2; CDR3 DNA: TGTGCCAGCAGCCACCCGGGACTAGCGACCCTGGAGGGTACGAATACGCAGTATTTT; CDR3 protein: CASSHPGLATLEGTNTQYF
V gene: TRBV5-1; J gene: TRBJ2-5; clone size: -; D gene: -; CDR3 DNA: TGCGCCAGCAGCCCCTACGGCCGGGGGAAGTACCAAGAGACCCAGTACTTC; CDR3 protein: CASSPYGRGKYQETQYF
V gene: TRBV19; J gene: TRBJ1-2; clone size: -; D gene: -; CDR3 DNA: TGTGCCAGTGAACCGACAGGATCCTATGGCTACACCTTC; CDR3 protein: CASEPTGSYGYTF
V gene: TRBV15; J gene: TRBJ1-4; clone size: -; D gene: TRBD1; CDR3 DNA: TGTGCCACCAGCAGAGACAGGGGGCGCGAAAAACTGTTTTTT; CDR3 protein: CATSRDRGREKLFF